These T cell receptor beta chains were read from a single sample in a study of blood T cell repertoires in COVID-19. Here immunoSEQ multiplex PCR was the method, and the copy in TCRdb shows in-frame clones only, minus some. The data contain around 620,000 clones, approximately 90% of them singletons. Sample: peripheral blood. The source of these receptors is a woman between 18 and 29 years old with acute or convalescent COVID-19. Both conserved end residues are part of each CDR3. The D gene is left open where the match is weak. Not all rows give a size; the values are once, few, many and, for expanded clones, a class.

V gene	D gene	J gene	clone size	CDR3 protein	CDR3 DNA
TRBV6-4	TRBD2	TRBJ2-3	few	CASSEGLSTDTQYF	TGTGCCAGCAGTGAGGGACTAAGCACAGATACGCAGTATTTT
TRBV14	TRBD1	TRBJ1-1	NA	CASSHGQGFTEAFF	TGTGCCAGCAGCCACGGACAGGGCTTCACTGAAGCTTTCTTT
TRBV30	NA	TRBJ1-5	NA	CAWKTGGQPQHF	TGTGCCTGGAAAACGGGGGGTCAGCCCCAGCATTTT
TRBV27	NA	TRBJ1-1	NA	CASSLGAWNTEAFF	TGTGCCAGCAGTTTGGGCGCCTGGAACACTGAAGCTTTCTTT
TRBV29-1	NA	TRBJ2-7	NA	CSVEVTGSSYEQYF	TGCAGCGTTGAAGTAACAGGGAGCAGCTACGAGCAGTACTTC
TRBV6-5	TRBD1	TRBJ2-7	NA	CASSYLGQTYEQYF	TGTGCCAGCAGTTACCTGGGACAGACCTACGAGCAGTACTTC
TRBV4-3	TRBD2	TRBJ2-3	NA	CASSQNRRGGWADTQYF	TGCGCCAGCAGCCAAAATCGGCGGGGGGGATGGGCAGATACGCAGTATTTT
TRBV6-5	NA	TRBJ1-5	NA	CASSSYYRDNQPQHF	TGTGCCAGTAGCTCTTATTACAGGGACAATCAGCCCCAGCATTTT
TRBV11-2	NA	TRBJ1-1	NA	CASSLKGRGRPEAFF	TGTGCCAGCAGCTTAAAGGGGAGGGGTCGGCCTGAAGCTTTCTTT
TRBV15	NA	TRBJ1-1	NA	CATSRALGGEAFF	TGTGCCACCAGCAGGGCATTAGGCGGTGAAGCTTTCTTT
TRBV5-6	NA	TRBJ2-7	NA	CASSGDTRQYF	TGTGCCAGCAGCGGGGACACCCGGCAGTACTTC